Below are 25 T cell receptor beta chains sequenced from a single sample in a study of early T cells in non-severe SARS-CoV-2 infection. TCRdb reprocessed the 5' RACE reads with MiXCR, giving one entry per CDR3 protein. The profile shows tens of thousands of distinct CDR3 sequences, 6.5% to 8.5% of them singletons. The material sequenced was whole blood. Every receptor here comes from an adult who was a healthcare worker with PCR-confirmed SARS-CoV-2 infection or an uninfected control (not recorded which).

This clonotype has just a few counts. The genes are TRBV18 and TRBJ2-1; 9 bases fit TRBD2. V shed 5 bases and J 2 bases; nucleotides not matched to a gene: 7. CDR1 is KGHSH and CDR2 is LQKENI in the germline V gene. CDR3 length equals 16 residues. The CDR3 coding sequence is TGTGCCAGCTCATTCCTAGCGGGGAAGGCCTACAATGAGCAGTTCTTC. This sequence encodes CASSFLAGKAYNEQFF.

This clonotype was recorded at least ten times. The chain is built from TRBV18 and TRBJ1-6; 8 bases are a match to TRBD1. The CDR3 consists of 15 residues. Germline CDR1 KGHSH, CDR2 LQKENI. J lost 9 bases, V lost 5 bases, and 9 bases had no gene match. The CDR3, as DNA: TGTGCCAGCTCATACTCGGACAGGGTCGTTTCACCCCTCCACTTT. Its translation: CASSYSDRVVSPLHF.

This clonotype has at least ten counts. The chain joins TRBV4-1 to TRBJ2-1; 9 bases map to TRBD2. CDR1 is MGHRA and CDR2 is YSYEKL in the germline V gene. V gave up 0 bases and J gave up 15 bases; unmatched junction bases: 6. This CDR3 has 13 residues. The CDR3 spells CASSQDLGLAPFF. CDR3 nucleotides: TGCGCCAGCAGCCAAGATCTGGGACTAGCACCGTTCTTC.

This clonotype has ten or more counts. V gene TRBV6-6 combines with J gene TRBJ2-7; 7 bases map to TRBD2. Germline V gene sequence: CDR1 MNHNY, CDR2 SVGAGI (reference sequence). The J segment lost 6 bases and the V segment lost 10 bases, leaving 12 bases of the junction unmatched. The CDR3 totals 13 residues. The CDR3 reads CAIGAGEIGEQYF. The CDR3 nucleotides are TGTGCCATCGGGGCGGGGGAGATCGGCGAGCAGTACTTC.

The chain carries TRBV7-6 and TRBJ2-1; D call uncertain. The germline CDR1 and CDR2 sequences are SGHVS and FNYEAQ. V was cut by 5 bases and J by 2 bases, with 19 bases left in between. This CDR3 contains 17 residues. The CDR3 DNA follows: TGTGCCAGCAGCCCCTCGGTGAGCACAACCACCTACAATGAGCAGTTCTTC. As protein: CASSPSVSTTTYNEQFF. Together with reference TRBV7-6 and TRBJ2-1, the CDR3 gives the full variable domain: GAGVSQSPRYKVTKRGQDVALRCDPISGHVSLYWYRQALGQGPEFLTYFNYEAQQDKSGLPNDRFSAERPEGSISTLTIQRTEQRDSAMYRCASSPSVSTTTYNEQFFGPGTRLTVL.

This chain joins TRBV7-8 and TRBJ2-1; 7 bases line up with TRBD2. J was trimmed by 3 bases and V by 5 bases; bases with no gene match: 4. CDR3 length equals 14 residues. In germline, CDR1 is SGHVS, CDR2 FQNEAQ. CDR3 residues: CASSPWGGYNEQFF. The CDR3 nucleotides are TGTGCCAGCAGCCCCTGGGGGGGCTACAATGAGCAGTTCTTC.

This clonotype was counted many times. The rearrangement joins TRBV5-1 to TRBJ2-2; 7 bases are shared with TRBD2. J lost 0 bases, V lost 1 base, and 0 bases had no gene match. The CDR3 spans 15 residues. Per the germline V gene, CDR1 is SGHRS and CDR2 is YFSETQ. The CDR3: CASSLLAANTGELFF. CDR3 DNA: TGCGCCAGCAGCTTGCTAGCGGCGAACACCGGGGAGCTGTTTTTT.

The table lists this clonotype with a few counts. The chain uses TRBV18 and TRBJ1-1, with D perhaps matching TRBD1 (5 bases). Germline CDR1 is KGHSH and CDR2 is LQKENI. V gave up 4 bases and J gave up 5 bases, with 17 bases separating them. There are 15 residues in the CDR3. The CDR3 DNA is TGTGCCAGCTCACGCACCGGGGCGGAGGAGACTGAAGCTTTCTTT. Its protein product is CASSRTGAEETEAFF.

The chain recombines TRBV7-9 with TRBJ2-1, with 13 nucleotides matching TRBD2. This CDR3 is built from 18 residues. Germline assignment: CDR1 SEHNR and CDR2 FQNEAQ (reference sequence). Germline trimming cut 0 bases from V and 5 bases from J; bases unmatched to any gene: 7. The CDR3 is CASSLAWTSGSGNNEQFF. The CDR3 DNA follows: TGTGCCAGCAGCTTAGCGTGGACTAGCGGGAGTGGCAACAATGAGCAGTTCTTC. Using reference TRBV7-9 and TRBJ2-1 for the parts outside the CDR3, the full variable domain is DTGVSQNPRHKITKRGQNVTFRCDPISEHNRLYWYRQTLGQGPEFLTYFQNEAQLEKSRLLSDRFSAERPKGSFSTLEIQRTEQGDSAMYLCASSLAWTSGSGNNEQFFGPGTRLTVL.

The V and J genes are TRBV28 and TRBJ2-3, with 7 bases lining up with TRBD1. The length of the CDR3 is 13 residues. Per germline, CDR1 MDHEN and CDR2 SYDVKM. V trimming: 6 bases; J trimming: 2 bases; junction bases outside the gene matches: 2. The CDR3 nucleotides are TGTGCCAGCAGCGGGACAGCCACAGATACGCAGTATTTT. Protein product: CASSGTATDTQYF.

This clonotype has at least ten counts. The J gene is TRBJ2-7, the V gene TRBV5-1; D is unresolved. V lost 0 bases and J lost 0, with 7 bases in between. The CDR3 covers 14 residues. The V gene's germline CDR1 is SGHRS and CDR2 YFSETQ. As DNA, the CDR3 is TGCGCCAGCAGCTTGGGAGGCGTCTCCTACGAGCAGTACTTC. Encoded protein: CASSLGGVSYEQYF.

In its sample, this clonotype was seen a few times. The chain combines TRBV6-5 with TRBJ2-3; no clear D gene. Germline CDR1 MNHEY, CDR2 SVGAGI. This CDR3 contains 13 residues. V lost 5 bases, J lost 4 bases, and 10 bases lay in between. This chain's CDR3 is CASSAIPPDTQYF. CDR3 coding DNA: TGTGCCAGCAGTGCGATTCCCCCAGATACGCAGTATTTT.

This clonotype was counted a few times. The V gene is TRBV7-2, the J gene TRBJ1-5; 8 bases map to TRBD1. Germline CDR1 SGHTA, CDR2 FQGNSA. Germline trimming cut 5 bases from V and 1 base from J; bases unmatched to any gene: 7. The CDR3 is 16 residues long. The CDR3, as DNA: TGTGCCAGCAGCGCCCAGGGGGCGAGGAGCAATCAGCCCCAGCATTTT. Amino acid sequence: CASSAQGARSNQPQHF.

V gene TRBV5-1 combines with J gene TRBJ2-3; TRBD1 might be the D (5 bases). Between the trimmed V and J ends, which lost 1 base and 1 base, there was a span of 13 bases. The CDR3 covers 16 residues. Per germline, CDR1 SGHRS and CDR2 YFSETQ. In DNA form, the CDR3 reads TGCGCCAGCAGCTTGAACCAGGGCTCTGGCACAGATACGCAGTATTTT. This encodes CASSLNQGSGTDTQYF.

This clonotype was seen a few times. This chain joins TRBV27 and TRBJ2-4, with 9 bases that match TRBD2. Germline values: CDR1 MNHEY, CDR2 SMNVEV (reference sequence). The CDR3 totals 20 residues. Trimming took 1 base from V and 0 from J; bases not matched to a gene: 13. CDR3 residues: CASSLWAVLAGLLAKNIQYF. The CDR3 DNA follows: TGTGCCAGCAGTTTATGGGCGGTACTAGCGGGCCTACTAGCCAAAAACATTCAGTACTTC.

In its sample, this clonotype was seen a few times. The genes are TRBV5-5 and TRBJ1-5; perhaps TRBD1 as D (6 bases). The germline V gene has CDR1 SGHKS and CDR2 YYEKEE (reference sequence). V lost 4 bases and J 8 bases, leaving 19 bases between the germline ends. The CDR3 is made up of 15 amino acids. This CDR3 reads CASSREGTQVEPQHF. The CDR3 region has the DNA TGTGCCAGCAGCCGTGAAGGGACACAGGTAGAGCCCCAGCATTTT.

The chain recombines TRBV20-1 with TRBJ1-5; no clear D gene. V lost 6 bases and J 4 bases, leaving 16 bases between the germline ends. Germline V lookup: CDR1 DFQATT, CDR2 SNEGSKA (reference sequence). There are 14 residues in the CDR3. CDR3 coding DNA: TGCAGTGCCGGATCGTTAGGTAGTAATCAGCCCCAGCATTTT. The encoded protein is CSAGSLGSNQPQHF.

This clonotype was detected only a few times. The chain has TRBV10-2 and TRBJ1-1; TRBD1 might be the D (5 bases). V was pared by 5 bases and J by 5 bases, with 15 bases between. Germline V gene lookup returns CDR1 WSHSY and CDR2 SAAADI. The CDR3 has 14 residues. CDR3 nucleotide sequence: TGCGCCAGCAGTAGGGACGGATCATTGACTGAAGCTTTCTTT. Amino acids: CASSRDGSLTEAFF.

The V gene is TRBV21-1, the J gene TRBJ2-4; the table assigns TRBD2, which was not confirmed against the DNA. TRBV21-1 is tagged as a pseudogene. The CDR3 is 16 amino acids. The CDR3 DNA is TGTGCCGGCGACCCCATGCGGGAGGCAACCAAAAACATTCAGTACTTC. Translation: CAGDPMREATKNIQYF.

V usage is TRBV10-3 and J usage is TRBJ2-7; 7 bases line up with TRBD2. Trimming took 4 bases from V and 2 from J; bases not matched to a gene: 8. This CDR3 contains 15 residues. Germline V gene data show CDR1 as ENHRY and CDR2 as SYGVKD. CDR3 DNA: TGTGCCATCAGTGCGGGGGAGGGGTCCCCCTACGAGCAGTACTTC. Translated, it gives CAISAGEGSPYEQYF.

This clonotype was detected many times. This sequence joins TRBV6-5 and TRBJ2-1; perhaps TRBD2 as D (5 bases). The CDR3 consists of 13 residues. Germline V gives CDR1 MNHEY, CDR2 SVGAGI. Trimming left V 6 bases short and J 0 bases short, with 6 bases between. CDR3 amino acids: CASRGSSYNEQFF. In nucleotides, the CDR3 is TGTGCCAGCAGGGGGAGCTCCTACAATGAGCAGTTCTTC.

The chain employs TRBV24-1 and TRBJ2-1; the match to TRBD2 covers 13 bases. Per germline, CDR1 KGHDR and CDR2 SFDVKD. The V and J ends lost 5 bases and 4 bases, in that order; junction bases with no gene match: 4. The CDR3 has 16 residues. This chain's CDR3 is CATSGLGLAGYNEQFF. The DNA of the CDR3 is TGTGCCACCAGTGGCCTGGGACTAGCGGGATACAATGAGCAGTTCTTC.

The V call is TRBV6-5, the J call TRBJ1-2, with D possibly TRBD1 on 5 matching bases. The CDR3 totals 14 residues. Germline values: CDR1 MNHEY, CDR2 SVGAGI. Trimming took 6 bases from V and 7 from J, leaving 18 bases between them. In DNA form, the CDR3 reads TGTGCCAGCAGCCCCCCCCCAGGGTTCTCTGGCTACACCTTC. Protein sequence: CASSPPPGFSGYTF.

This rearrangement joins TRBV29-1 to TRBJ1-2; TRBD1 is a possible D gene (5 bases). V was cut by 7 bases and J by 4 bases, with 22 bases left in between. This CDR3 is 15 amino acids long. Per the germline V gene, CDR1 is SQVTM and CDR2 is ANQGSEA. CDR3 nucleotide sequence: TGCAGCGCCGCCCGGGACGCAAACGGTGGCTATGGCTACACCTTC. Encoded protein: CSAARDANGGYGYTF.

This clonotype appeared a few times. This rearrangement joins TRBV21-1 to TRBJ2-6; TRBD2, as called in the table, went unchecked against the DNA. TRBV21-1 is a documented pseudogene. CDR3 size: 18 residues. The CDR3: CASSQSRALLSGANVLTF. CDR3 sequence (DNA): TGTGCCAGCAGCCAGTCCCGGGCCCTACTCTCTGGGGCCAACGTCCTGACTTTC.